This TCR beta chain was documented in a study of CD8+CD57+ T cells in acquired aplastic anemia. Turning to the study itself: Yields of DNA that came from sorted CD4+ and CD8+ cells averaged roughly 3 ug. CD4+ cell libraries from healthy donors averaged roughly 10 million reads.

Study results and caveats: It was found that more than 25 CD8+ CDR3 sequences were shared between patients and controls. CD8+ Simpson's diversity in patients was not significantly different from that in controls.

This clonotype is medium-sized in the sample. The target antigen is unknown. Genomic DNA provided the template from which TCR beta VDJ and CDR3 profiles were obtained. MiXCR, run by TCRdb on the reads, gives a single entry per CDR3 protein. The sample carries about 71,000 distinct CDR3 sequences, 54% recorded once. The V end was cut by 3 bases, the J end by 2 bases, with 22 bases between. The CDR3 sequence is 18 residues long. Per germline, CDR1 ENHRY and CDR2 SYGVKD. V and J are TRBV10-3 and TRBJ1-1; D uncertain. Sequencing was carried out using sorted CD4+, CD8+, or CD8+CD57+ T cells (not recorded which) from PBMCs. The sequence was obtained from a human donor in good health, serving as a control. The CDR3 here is CAISDQGWLSEGNTEAFF. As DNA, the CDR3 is TGTGCCATCAGTGATCAAGGATGGCTCAGCGAGGGAAACACTGAAGCTTTCTTT.